This T cell receptor beta chain was captured in a study of cytomegalovirus exposure and HLA in healthy donors. The overall study: Drawn from HLA-typed donors, around 85 million unique TCRs were held in an early data release.

13 Jbeta primers and 60 Vbeta primers were used for the PCR. TCRdb keeps only in-frame clones here, not all; method: immunoSEQ multiplex PCR. The sample includes approximately 130,000 clones, 81% of them seen just once. The CDR3 consists of 13 residues. Looked up from germline, CDR1 is SNHLY and CDR2 is FYNNEI. Trimming removed 2 bases from V and 8 bases from J; junction bases left unmatched: 2. Regarding the study as a whole: As confirmed in vitro, a few CMV-associated chains were specific for CMV antigens.

As concerns this clone: Its cognate antigen is unknown.

Sequenced sample: PBMCs. This sequence originates from a man between 18 and 35 years old in good health and CMV-seronegative. The chain employs TRBV2 and TRBJ1-4; 7 bases map to TRBD1. The CDR3 DNA reads TGTGCCAGCAGTGAAAGGACAGGAGAAAAACTGTTTTTT. Translated: CASSERTGEKLFF.